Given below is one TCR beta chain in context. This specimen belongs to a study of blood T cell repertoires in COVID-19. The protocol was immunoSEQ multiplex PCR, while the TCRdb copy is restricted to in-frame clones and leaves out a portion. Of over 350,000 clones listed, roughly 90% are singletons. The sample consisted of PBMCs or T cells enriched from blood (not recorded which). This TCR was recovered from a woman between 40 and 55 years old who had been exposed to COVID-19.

Here the CDR3 reads CASSSLAQGRRGDTEAFF. The DNA for the CDR3 is TGTGCCAGCTCATCCCTCGCGCAGGGGCGGAGAGGGGACACTGAAGCTTTCTTT. V gene TRBV18 combines with J gene TRBJ1-1; tentative D call: TRBD1 (6 bases). Germline V gene sequence: CDR1 KGHSH, CDR2 LQKENI. This CDR3 comprises 18 residues. Trimming took off 5 bases at V and 3 bases at J, with 25 bases between the two ends.